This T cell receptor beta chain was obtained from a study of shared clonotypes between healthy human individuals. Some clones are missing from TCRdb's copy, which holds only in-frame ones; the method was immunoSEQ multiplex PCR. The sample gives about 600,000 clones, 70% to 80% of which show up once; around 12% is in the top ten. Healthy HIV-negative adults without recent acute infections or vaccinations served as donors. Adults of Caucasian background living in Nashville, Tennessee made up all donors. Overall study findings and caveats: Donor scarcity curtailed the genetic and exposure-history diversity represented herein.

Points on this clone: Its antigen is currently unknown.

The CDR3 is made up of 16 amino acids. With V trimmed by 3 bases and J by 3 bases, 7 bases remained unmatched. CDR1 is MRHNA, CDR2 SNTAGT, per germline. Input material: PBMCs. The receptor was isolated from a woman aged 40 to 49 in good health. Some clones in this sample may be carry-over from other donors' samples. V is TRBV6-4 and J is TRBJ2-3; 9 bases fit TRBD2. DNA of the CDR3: TGTGCCAGCAGTGAGTCTGCAGCGGGAGGTACAGATACGCAGTATTTT. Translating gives CASSESAAGGTDTQYF.